Detailed here is one T cell receptor (beta chain). Its antigen is unidentified. The PCR used 60 Vbeta and 13 Jbeta primers. Repertoires were generated with immunoSEQ multiplex PCR, while TCRdb's copy carries only in-frame clones and drops some. The data hold around 200,000 clones, with around 67% observed a single time. These data belong to a study of cytomegalovirus exposure and HLA in healthy donors. The study's findings and limits: The authors listed roughly 150 TCR beta chains as cytomegalovirus-associated.

Trimming shortened V by 5 bases and J by 5 bases, and 17 bases separated the two germline ends. This CDR3 spans 15 amino acids. CDR1 and CDR2 from the germline V gene are KGHSH and LQKENI. Sampled while nominally healthy, donors likely had unrecorded immune exposures. The source of this sequence is a woman under 40 in good health and CMV-seropositive. V usage is TRBV18 and J usage is TRBJ2-3; tentatively, D is TRBD2 (6 bases). Sequenced: PBMCs. The DNA of the CDR3 is TGTGCCAGCTCAGTAGCCCCCGGCGGGGAAGATACGCAGTATTTT. Amino acids: CASSVAPGGEDTQYF.